Here is one T cell receptor (beta chain) with its context. Method: immunoSEQ multiplex PCR; TCRdb's copy keeps in-frame clones and lacks some. The profile shows some 9,200 clones, 65% to 85% of them singletons. The record originates from a study of tumor-infiltrating lymphocytes in localized non-small cell lung cancer. Study details: The cohort mixed smokers and never-smokers, several histologies, and some post-neoadjuvant-chemotherapy samples.

Trimming took 0 bases from V and 5 from J, leaving 13 bases between them. CDR1 is MNHNS and CDR2 is SASEGT in the germline V gene. This CDR3 spans 15 amino acids. The receptor's source is a human donor with non-small cell lung cancer. V gene TRBV6-1 combines with J gene TRBJ1-1, with no clear D. The sequenced material came from uninvolved lung tissue not adjacent to the tumor. CDR3 region: CASSEARLGETEAFF. Written as DNA, the CDR3 is TGTGCCAGCAGTGAAGCGCGGCTCGGGGAAACTGAAGCTTTCTTT.